This T cell receptor beta chain was observed in a study of blood T cell repertoires in COVID-19. Study-level background: The samples span acute and convalescent COVID-19 from the United States, Italy and Spain. The analysed material was cDNA or gDNA that came from T cells, B-cell-depleted T cells, or PBMCs.

The CDR3 is 15 residues long. Germline CDR1 SGHRS, CDR2 YFSETQ. After removal of 0 bases from V and 8 bases from J, the junction contained 5 bases not matched to a gene. Per the study methods: Cell counts per sample came from amplifying reference gene primers. Some clones are missing from TCRdb's copy, which holds only in-frame ones; the method was immunoSEQ multiplex PCR. V, J and clone size are taken as reported in that table, and D and trimming were inferred from the DNA itself. The sample carries more than 400,000 clones, 80% to 90% recorded once. This clone occurred once. Sequencing used peripheral blood. This receptor was identified in a human donor in a cohort sampled during active COVID-19. The chain is built from TRBV5-1 and TRBJ2-1, with TRBD1 matching 10 bases. CDR3 sequence (DNA): TGCGCCAGCAGCTTGGAGACAGGGGGCGCGGATGAGCAGTTCTTC. This encodes CASSLETGGADEQFF.